The 10 T cell receptor beta chains in this list originate from one sample, sequenced in a study of shared clonotypes between healthy human individuals. Sequencing was performed with immunoSEQ multiplex PCR; in TCRdb, only in-frame clones are kept and a portion is missing. This table holds hundreds of thousands of clones, about three quarters found once. The sequenced material came from memory CD4+ T cells sorted from blood. Subset defined: CD45RA-negative fraction. These receptors all stem from a woman in her 30s in good health.

Many counts were recorded for this clone. The chain joins TRBV15 to TRBJ2-5; D may be TRBD1 (6 bases). The ends were cut back, 0 bases at V and 10 bases at J, with 15 bases in the middle. The CDR3 runs to 14 residues. Germline CDR1 reads LNHNV; CDR2 reads YYDKDF (reference sequence). The CDR3 is CATSRDLDRNIQYF. CDR3 coding DNA: TGTGCCACCAGCAGAGATTTGGACAGAAATATCCAGTACTTC.

This rearrangement joins TRBV7-9 to TRBJ1-5, with D unresolved. The CDR3 totals 15 residues. Germline V gene sequence: CDR1 SEHNR, CDR2 FQNEAQ (reference sequence). V was cut by 6 bases and J by 4 bases, with 16 bases left in between. CDR3 nucleotides: TGTGCCAGCAGTTCCGGCCTGGGCGGTAATCAGCCCCAGCATTTT. Translating gives CASSSGLGGNQPQHF.

The chain's CDR3 is CSVAVTENEKLFF. The DNA of the CDR3 is TGCAGCGTTGCTGTGACAGAGAATGAAAAACTGTTTTTT. This sequence joins TRBV29-1 and TRBJ1-4, with D tentatively TRBD1 (5 bases). The length of the CDR3 is 13 residues. Germline V CDR1 and CDR2: SQVTM, ANQGSEA. Between the trimmed V and J ends, which lost 4 bases and 5 bases, there was a span of 11 bases.

This clone was observed many times. This sequence joins TRBV9 and TRBJ2-7; 11 nucleotides match TRBD2. V lost 3 bases, J lost 1 base, and 3 bases stayed unmatched. This CDR3 has 15 residues. Germline V gene lookup returns CDR1 SGDLS and CDR2 YYNGEE. CDR3 amino acids: CASSAGLAASYEQYF. In DNA form, the CDR3 reads TGTGCCAGCAGCGCGGGACTAGCGGCATCCTACGAGCAGTACTTC.

V is TRBV2 and J is TRBJ2-7, with 11 bases lining up with TRBD2. Trimming at V came to 7 bases and at J to 7 bases, leaving 3 bases not matched to a gene. Germline CDR1 SNHLY, CDR2 FYNNEI. The CDR3 consists of 12 residues. The CDR3 is CASTLAGGEQYF. Written as DNA, the CDR3 is TGTGCCAGCACTCTAGCGGGAGGTGAGCAGTACTTC. The full variable domain, in which reference TRBV2 and TRBJ2-7 provide the parts outside the CDR3, is EPEVTQTPSHQVTQMGQEVILRCVPISNHLYFYWYRQILGQKVEFLVSFYNNEISEKSEIFDDQFSVERPDGSNFTLKIRSTKLEDSAMYFCASTLAGGEQYFGPGTRLTVT.

The rearrangement joins TRBV29-1 to TRBJ2-1; the D gene is possibly TRBD2 (6 bases). Germline-derived CDR1 and CDR2 are SQVTM and ANQGSEA. The CDR3 has 10 residues. V was shortened by 4 bases and J by 13 bases, with 11 bases between the two germline ends. CDR3: CSVGEDAQFF. CDR3 in DNA: TGCAGCGTTGGGGAGGACGCTCAGTTCTTC.

This chain connects TRBV7-9 to TRBJ2-2; 9 bases fit TRBD2. The length of the CDR3 is 16 residues. Looked up from germline, CDR1 is SEHNR and CDR2 is FQNEAQ (reference sequence). The junction had 5 bases not matched to a gene; V was cut back by 5 bases and J by 1 base. CDR3 residues: CASSPRAGGNTGELFF. CDR3 DNA sequence: TGTGCCAGCAGCCCCAGAGCGGGAGGGAACACCGGGGAGCTGTTTTTT.

This clone was detected many times. The chain carries TRBV6-5 and TRBJ2-7, with 12 bases lining up with TRBD2. The CDR3 is 16 amino acids. With V trimmed by 2 bases and J by 2 bases, 4 bases remained unmatched. The germline gives CDR1 MNHEY, CDR2 SVGAGI. DNA of the CDR3: TGTGCCAGCAGTTACGGGCTAGCGGGAGGGACCTACGAGCAGTACTTC. Protein: CASSYGLAGGTYEQYF.

The V gene is TRBV19, the J gene TRBJ1-1, with 12 bases identical to TRBD1. Germline CDR1 and CDR2: LNHDA and SQIVND (reference sequence). Unmatched junction bases numbered 6, after V lost 2 bases and J lost 5 bases. This CDR3 region has 16 residues. This CDR3 is CASSIRGQGANTEAFF. CDR3 DNA sequence: TGTGCCAGTAGTATACGGGGACAGGGGGCCAATACTGAAGCTTTCTTT.

The CDR3 loop reads CASSLGQRNTIYF. CDR3 nucleotides: TGCGCCAGCAGCTTGGGACAGAGAAACACCATATATTTT. The chain recombines TRBV5-1 with TRBJ1-3; weak D call: TRBD1 (5 bases). Germline V lookup: CDR1 SGHRS, CDR2 YFSETQ. Trimming cost V 0 bases and J 5 bases, with 6 bases left between them. This CDR3 is 13 amino acids long. Complete variable domain (other parts from reference TRBV5-1 and TRBJ1-3): KAGVTQTPRYLIKTRGQQVTLSCSPISGHRSVSWYQQTPGQGLQFLFEYFSETQRNKGNFPGRFSGRQFSNSRSEMNVSTLELGDSALYLCASSLGQRNTIYFGEGSWLTVV.